What follows is one T cell receptor (beta chain) and its context. Its ends do not fully match the called genes, so a read error is possible. Cohorts were determined from participant-reported clinical history. For recovered donors of Cohort 3, there were two negative PCRs, clearance, or symptom resolution. This CDR3 region has 15 residues. In germline, CDR1 is SGDLS, CDR2 YYNGEE. This sample was taken from a study of blood T cell repertoires in COVID-19. Whole-study context: Acute-phase and convalescent COVID-19 samples originated in the United States, Italy and Spain. PBMCs, B-cell-depleted T cells, or T cells provided the cDNA or gDNA that made up the material.

Clones were sequenced by immunoSEQ multiplex PCR, and TCRdb holds only the in-frame ones, with some missing. The sample lists approximately 300,000 clones; 92% were seen once. The V gene is TRBV9, the J gene TRBJ2-3; 7 bases fit TRBD2. The receptor was isolated from a woman aged 25 to 39 who had recovered from COVID-19. Specimen: PBMCs or T cells enriched from blood (not recorded which). The CDR3 is CASSVGEGGTETQYF. CDR3 bases: TGTGCCAGCAGCGTAGGGGAGGGTGGTACAGAGACGCAGTATTTT.